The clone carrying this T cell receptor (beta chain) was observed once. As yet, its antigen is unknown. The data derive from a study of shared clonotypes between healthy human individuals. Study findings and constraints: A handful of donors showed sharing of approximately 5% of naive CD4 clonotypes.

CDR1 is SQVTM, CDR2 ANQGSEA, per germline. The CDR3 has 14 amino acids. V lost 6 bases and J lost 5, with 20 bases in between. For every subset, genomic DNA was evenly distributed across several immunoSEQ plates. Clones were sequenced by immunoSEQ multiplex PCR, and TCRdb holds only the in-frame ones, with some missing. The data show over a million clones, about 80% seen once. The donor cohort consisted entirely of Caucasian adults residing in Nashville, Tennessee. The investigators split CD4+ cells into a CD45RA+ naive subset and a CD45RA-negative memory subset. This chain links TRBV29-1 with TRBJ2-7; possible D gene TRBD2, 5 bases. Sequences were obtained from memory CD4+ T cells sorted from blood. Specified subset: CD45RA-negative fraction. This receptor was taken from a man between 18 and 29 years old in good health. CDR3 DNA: TGCAGCGTCCAAACCTTGGGAGTGGGGAACGAGCAGTACTTC. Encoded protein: CSVQTLGVGNEQYF.